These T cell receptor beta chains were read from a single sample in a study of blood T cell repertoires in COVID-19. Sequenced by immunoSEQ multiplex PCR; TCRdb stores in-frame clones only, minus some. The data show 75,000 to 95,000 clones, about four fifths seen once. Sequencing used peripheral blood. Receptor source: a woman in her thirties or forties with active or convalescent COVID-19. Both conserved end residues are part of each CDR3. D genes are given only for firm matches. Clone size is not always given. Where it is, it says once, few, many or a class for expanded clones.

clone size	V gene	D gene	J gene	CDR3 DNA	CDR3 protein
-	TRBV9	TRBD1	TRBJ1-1	TGTGCCAGCAGCTCCGGACAGGCATACACTGAAGCTTTCTTT	CASSSGQAYTEAFF
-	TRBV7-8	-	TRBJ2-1	TGTGCCAGCAGCTTTGGGACTGCCTCCAATGAGCAGTTCTTC	CASSFGTASNEQFF
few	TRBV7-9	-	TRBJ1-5	TGTGCCAGCGGCACAGGGTATCAGCCCCAGCATTTT	CASGTGYQPQHF
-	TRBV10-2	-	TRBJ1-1	TGCGCCAGCAGGGAAATGACAGGGAACACTGAAGCTTTCTTT	CASREMTGNTEAFF
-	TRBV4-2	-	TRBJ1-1	TGTGCCAGCAGCCAATTCGGGGAACACCCTGAAGCTTTCTTT	CASSQFGEHPEAFF
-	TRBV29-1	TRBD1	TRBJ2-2	TGCAGCGCCCTCGGACAGGGGGCGTCGGGTCGGGGCGGGGAGCTGTTTTTT	CSALGQGASGRGGELFF
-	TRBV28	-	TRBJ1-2	TGTGCCGCAGAGGCGGTAGGAGGCTACACCTTC	CAAEAVGGYTF
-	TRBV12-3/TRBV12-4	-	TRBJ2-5	TGTGCCAGCAGTGTCCAAAAGACCCAGTACTTC	CASSVQKTQYF
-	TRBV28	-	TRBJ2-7	TGTGCCACAAGGCAGGGAGGACCCTACGAGCAGTACTTC	CATRQGGPYEQYF
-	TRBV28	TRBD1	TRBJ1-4	TGTGCCAGCTACACTCGCGGCGGGACAGGTCACGAAAAACTGTTTTTT	CASYTRGGTGHEKLFF
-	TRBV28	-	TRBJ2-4	TGTGCCAGCAGTTTAGGACTATTCAAAAACATTCAGTACTTC	CASSLGLFKNIQYF
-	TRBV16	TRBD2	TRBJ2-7	TGTGCCAGCAGCCCCGGCGAGGGGAGGGGTTACGAGCAGTACTTC	CASSPGEGRGYEQYF